Listed below are T cell receptor beta chains from one sample, sequenced in a study of CD8 T cells in ankylosing spondylitis. TCRdb independently ran MiXCR on the 5' RACE reads; one entry per CDR3 protein. The sample has more than 200,000 distinct CDR3 sequences; 20% to 30% are singletons. Sequencing was carried out using blood, either unsorted or a sorted T cell fraction (not recorded which). These receptor sequences come from a male donor with ankylosing spondylitis or in good health (not recorded which). Both conserved end residues are part of each CDR3. D genes are given only for firm matches. Expanded clones are given a class, and other clones once, few, many or no size at all.

v_call	j_call	d_call	clone_size	cdr3_nt	cdr3_aa
TRBV20-1	TRBJ2-1	TRBD2	many	TGCAGTGCACTTAAACAGGGGACTAGCGGCCCACCTCAGTTCTTC	CSALKQGTSGPPQFF
TRBV20-1	TRBJ2-7	.	.	TGCAGTGCTCAAGACCCCTACGAGCAGTACTTC	CSAQDPYEQYF
TRBV6-1	TRBJ1-2	TRBD1	few	TGTGCCAGCAGAATGACCGGGACAGGGTTTAGTGGCTACACCTTC	CASRMTGTGFSGYTF
TRBV4-2	TRBJ2-5	TRBD1	.	TGTGCCAGCAGCCAGGACCGACAGGGAGAGACCCAGTACTTC	CASSQDRQGETQYF
TRBV20-1	TRBJ2-7	.	many	TGCAGTGCTACCGGGACCGCTACCTACGAGCAGTACTTC	CSATGTATYEQYF
TRBV28	TRBJ1-2	TRBD1	few	TGTGCCAGCAGTCCTCGGACAGGGGTGGGCTATGGCTACACCTTC	CASSPRTGVGYGYTF
TRBV7-2	TRBJ2-1	.	many	TGTGCCAGCAGCTTAGGTGGCCCCTACAATGAGCAGTTCTTC	CASSLGGPYNEQFF
TRBV20-1	TRBJ1-6	TRBD1	many	TGCAGTGCTAGACAGGGGGCGGATAATTCACCCCTCCACTTT	CSARQGADNSPLHF
TRBV5-1	TRBJ2-1	.	many	TGCGCCAGCAGCTTGGGGGACTCCTACAATGAGCAGTTCTTC	CASSLGDSYNEQFF
TRBV7-2	TRBJ2-5	TRBD2	many	TGTGCCAGCAGCTTAAGCTCTAGCGGGGGCCAAGAGACCCAGTACTTC	CASSLSSSGGQETQYF
TRBV2	TRBJ2-7	.	.	TGTGCCAGCAGTGAATGGGTGGACTTGGGACGAGGTCAGGACTTC	CASSEWVDLGRGQDF
TRBV5-1	TRBJ1-1	TRBD1	many	TGCGCCAGCAGCCCCGTGGACAGGTCGAACACTGAAGCTTTCTTT	CASSPVDRSNTEAFF
TRBV20-1	TRBJ2-5	.	many	TGCAGTGCCCAACATGGGACTTCTCAAGAGACCCAGTACTTC	CSAQHGTSQETQYF
TRBV10-3	TRBJ2-2	TRBD2	.	TGTGCCATCAGTGAGGAGCGGGGCTTCACCGGGGAGCTGTTTTTT	CAISEERGFTGELFF
TRBV20-1	TRBJ1-1	TRBD1	many	TGCAGTGCCCGAAGAGACAGGGAGTCTGAAGCTTTCTTT	CSARRDRESEAFF
TRBV20-1	TRBJ1-5	.	few	TGCAGTGCTAGTGAGGCCAACCCCACCTATAGCAATCAGCCCCAGCATTTT	CSASEANPTYSNQPQHF
TRBV24-1	TRBJ1-1	.	many	TGTGCCACCAGTGATCCAAACACTGAAGCTTTCTTT	CATSDPNTEAFF
TRBV20-1	TRBJ2-1	TRBD2	.	TGCAGTGCTAAGGGACTAGCGGGGCCTTACAATGAGCAGTTCTTC	CSAKGLAGPYNEQFF
TRBV12-3/TRBV12-4	TRBJ2-7	.	many	TGTGCCAGCACCCTAGGGGCCGAGCAGTACTTC	CASTLGAEQYF
TRBV20-1	TRBJ2-7	TRBD1	.	TGCAGTGCAAACCCGGGACAGACATACGAGCAGTACTTC	CSANPGQTYEQYF
TRBV12-3/TRBV12-4	TRBJ2-5	.	many	TGTGCCAGCAGTTCGAGGCGAGAGACCCAGTACTTC	CASSSRRETQYF
TRBV12-3/TRBV12-4	TRBJ1-1	.	once	TGTGCCAGCAACGTTCGTGGAGTTGACACTGAAGCTTTCTTT	CASNVRGVDTEAFF
TRBV7-2	TRBJ2-5	.	.	TGTGCCAGCAGCTTAAGGTCTCCTCGGGAGACCCAGTACTTC	CASSLRSPRETQYF
TRBV5-6	TRBJ2-6	TRBD2	.	TGTGCCAGCAGCCGACCGGCTAGCGGGGGGGCTTACTCTGGGGCCAACGTCCTGACTTTC	CASSRPASGGAYSGANVLTF
TRBV18	TRBJ2-1	.	many	TGTGCCAGCTCAAGGATAGGAATCAATGAGCAGTTCTTC	CASSRIGINEQFF
TRBV9	TRBJ1-1	.	.	TGTGCCAGTTCGAGGGTCCTGAACACTGAAGCTTTCTTT	CASSRVLNTEAFF
TRBV10-3	TRBJ2-1	TRBD2	.	TGTGCCATCAGTGGGGGGGGACTAGCAGGGAATGAGCAGTTCTTC	CAISGGGLAGNEQFF
TRBV29-1	TRBJ2-5	.	.	TGCAGCTTTCACAGGGATTGGGAGACCCAGTACTTC	CSFHRDWETQYF
TRBV6-5	TRBJ1-5	.	many	TGTGCCAGCAGTTACTCGGGCACCAGCAATCAGCCCCAGCATTTT	CASSYSGTSNQPQHF
TRBV12-3/TRBV12-4	TRBJ2-1	.	.	TGTGCCAGCACCTCTAGGGTAGGACTGACTACGGGAAATGAGCAGTTCTTC	CASTSRVGLTTGNEQFF
TRBV20-1	TRBJ1-5	.	many	TGCAGTGCTAGGTCGGGAAATCAGCCCCAGCATTTT	CSARSGNQPQHF
TRBV28	TRBJ2-3	.	many	TGTGCCAGCAGCTCTCAAGAAAGGGGCACAGATACGCAGTATTTT	CASSSQERGTDTQYF
TRBV20-1	TRBJ2-1	TRBD1	many	TGCAGTGCTAGAAGGGGACAGGGGAGCGATGAGCAGTTCTTC	CSARRGQGSDEQFF
TRBV12-3/TRBV12-4	TRBJ2-5	TRBD1	.	TGTGCCAGCACCCGGACAGGGCCAAGCGAGACCCAGTACTTC	CASTRTGPSETQYF
TRBV24-1	TRBJ2-1	.	few	TGTGCCACCAGTGAGGGGAGTGGAGGTGAGCAGTTCTTC	CATSEGSGGEQFF
TRBV5-1	TRBJ1-1	TRBD1	many	TGCGCCAGCAGCACCCGGACAGGGAGGGACACTGAAGCTTTCTTT	CASSTRTGRDTEAFF
TRBV7-9	TRBJ1-2	.	many	TGTGCCAGCAGCTTAGGAGGAACCTATGGCTACACCTTC	CASSLGGTYGYTF
TRBV12-3/TRBV12-4	TRBJ2-1	TRBD1	few	TGTGCCAGCAGTTGGGACAGGGGGACCAATGAGCAGTTCTTC	CASSWDRGTNEQFF
TRBV20-1	TRBJ2-7	TRBD2	few	TGCAGTGCTAGAGATTATTTGGCTAGCGGGGGGACATTGGACGAGCAGTACTTC	CSARDYLASGGTLDEQYF
TRBV29-1	TRBJ1-1	TRBD1	many	TGCAGCGCGGGAACCGGGACAGGATTGTTCTTT	CSAGTGTGLFF
TRBV21-1	TRBJ1-6	.	.	TGTGCCAGCACCGCCGACAGGGAAAAATATAATTCACCCCTCCACTTT	CASTADREKYNSPLHF
TRBV6-1	TRBJ2-3	.	.	TGTGCCAGCTGCCCGTGGAGCGGCACAGATACGCAGTATTTT	CASCPWSGTDTQYF
TRBV6-6	TRBJ1-2	.	many	TGTGCCAGCAAAGAGACAGTGGGCTATGGCTACACCTTC	CASKETVGYGYTF
TRBV20-1	TRBJ2-3	TRBD1	many	TGCAGTGCTACGGGACAGGGGAGTTCGGATACGCAGTATTTT	CSATGQGSSDTQYF
TRBV12-3/TRBV12-4	TRBJ2-5	.	many	TGTGCCAGCAGTTTTATCAGGGGGGAGGAGACCCAGTACTTC	CASSFIRGEETQYF
TRBV4-1	TRBJ2-3	.	many	TGCGCCAGCAGCCAAGATTGGGGGAGGAGCACAGATACGCAGTATTTT	CASSQDWGRSTDTQYF
TRBV4-2	TRBJ2-3	.	.	TGTGCCAGCAGCCAAGATGGGTTGGATACGCAGTATTTT	CASSQDGLDTQYF
TRBV7-2	TRBJ2-7	.	many	TGTGCCAGCAGCTTAGCTCAGGGGCGCGAGCAGTACTTC	CASSLAQGREQYF
TRBV5-6	TRBJ1-1	TRBD1	.	TGTGCCAGCAGCTGGGGGACAGGGGAAGGGGGCACTGAAGCTTTCTTT	CASSWGTGEGGTEAFF
TRBV20-1	TRBJ2-3	TRBD1	.	TGCAGTGCTATCGGGACAGAGAGTTATACGCAGTATTTT	CSAIGTESYTQYF
TRBV6-2/TRBV6-3	TRBJ2-7	TRBD1	.	TGTGCCAGCAGTTACTCGAGGACAGGGAGCGACAACGAGCAGTACTTC	CASSYSRTGSDNEQYF